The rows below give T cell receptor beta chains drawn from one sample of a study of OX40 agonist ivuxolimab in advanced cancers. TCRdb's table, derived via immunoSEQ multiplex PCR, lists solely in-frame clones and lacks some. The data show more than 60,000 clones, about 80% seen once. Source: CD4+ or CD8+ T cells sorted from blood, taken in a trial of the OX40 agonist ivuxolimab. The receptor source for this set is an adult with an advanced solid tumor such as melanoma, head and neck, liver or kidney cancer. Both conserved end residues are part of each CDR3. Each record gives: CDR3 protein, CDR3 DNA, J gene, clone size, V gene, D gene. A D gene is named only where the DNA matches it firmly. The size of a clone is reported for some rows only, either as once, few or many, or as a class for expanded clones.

CDR3: CASSLAGGNQPQHF
DNA: TGTGCCAGCAGCTTGGCAGGGGGAAACCAGCCCCAGCATTTT
J: TRBJ1-5
size: .
V: TRBV5-5
D: TRBD1

CDR3: CASSRPPYNEQFF
DNA: TGTGCCAGCAGCAGACCCCCCTACAATGAGCAGTTCTTC
J: TRBJ2-1
size: .
V: TRBV7-3
D: .

CDR3: CASSEVDGTEAFF
DNA: TGTGCCAGCAGTGAAGTAGACGGCACTGAAGCTTTCTTT
J: TRBJ1-1
size: .
V: TRBV6-4
D: .

CDR3: CASTPRWGNYGYTF
DNA: TGTGCCAGCACCCCCCGCTGGGGAAACTATGGCTACACCTTC
J: TRBJ1-2
size: once
V: TRBV25-1
D: .

CDR3: CASSYAYDTEAFF
DNA: TGTGCCAGCAGTTACGCGTACGACACTGAAGCTTTCTTT
J: TRBJ1-1
size: .
V: TRBV6-6
D: .

CDR3: CASSLGTGNSGNTIYF
DNA: TGTGCCAGCAGTCTCGGGACAGGGAACTCTGGAAACACCATATATTTT
J: TRBJ1-3
size: .
V: TRBV27
D: TRBD1

CDR3: CASSQDLVQWTDTQYF
DNA: TGCGCCAGCAGCCAAGATCTGGTTCAGTGGACAGATACGCAGTATTTT
J: TRBJ2-3
size: .
V: TRBV4-1
D: .

CDR3: CASSVPGANTEAFF
DNA: TGTGCCAGCAGTGTGCCGGGGGCTAACACTGAAGCTTTCTTT
J: TRBJ1-1
size: few
V: TRBV6-6
D: .

CDR3: CASSPGAGTADEAFF
DNA: TGCGCCAGCAGCCCGGGTGCCGGGACAGCGGATGAAGCTTTCTTT
J: TRBJ1-1
size: .
V: TRBV5-1
D: TRBD1

CDR3: CASSIDRITKNIQYF
DNA: TGTGCCAGTAGTATTGATAGGATCACCAAAAACATTCAGTACTTC
J: TRBJ2-4
size: .
V: TRBV19
D: .

CDR3: CASSPGTWNEKLFF
DNA: TGTGCCAGCAGCCCAGGGACCTGGAATGAAAAACTGTTTTTT
J: TRBJ1-4
size: .
V: TRBV9
D: .

CDR3: CASRLASCGGITYEQYF
DNA: TGTGCAAGTCGCTTAGCGAGCTGCGGGGGGATTACCTACGAGCAGTACTTC
J: TRBJ2-7
size: once
V: TRBV12-2
D: .

CDR3: CASSLSGLNSPLHF
DNA: TGTGCCAGCAGCTTAAGTGGCTTGAATTCACCCCTCCACTTT
J: TRBJ1-6
size: .
V: TRBV7-3
D: .

CDR3: CASSFDRGNEKLFF
DNA: TGCGCCAGCAGCTTTGACAGGGGAAATGAAAAACTGTTTTTT
J: TRBJ1-4
size: .
V: TRBV5-1
D: TRBD1

CDR3: CASSYDGTANGYTF
DNA: TGTGCCAGCAGTTACGACGGGACAGCAAACGGCTACACCTTC
J: TRBJ1-2
size: once
V: TRBV6-5
D: TRBD1

CDR3: CASRLDRAGNQPQHF
DNA: TGTGCCAGCAGACTCGACAGGGCTGGGAATCAGCCCCAGCATTTT
J: TRBJ1-5
size: .
V: TRBV6-1
D: TRBD1

CDR3: CATSRDLTGQETQYF
DNA: TGTGCCACCAGCAGAGATTTGACAGGCCAAGAGACCCAGTACTTC
J: TRBJ2-5
size: .
V: TRBV15
D: .

CDR3: CASSPFGGFTDTQYF
DNA: TGTGCCAGCAGCCCCTTCGGCGGATTCACAGATACGCAGTATTTT
J: TRBJ2-3
size: .
V: TRBV7-6
D: .

CDR3: CASHRTPGQGFKQYF
DNA: TGTGCCAGCCACCGAACCCCGGGACAGGGGTTCAAGCAGTACTTC
J: TRBJ2-7
size: few
V: TRBV6-1
D: TRBD1

CDR3: CASGTARGTFF
DNA: TGTGCCAGTGGGACGGCTAGAGGAACTTTCTTT
J: TRBJ1-1
size: .
V: TRBV6-5
D: .

CDR3: CASSEDRVNTEAFF
DNA: TGTGCCAGCAGTGAGGACAGGGTGAACACTGAAGCTTTCTTT
J: TRBJ1-1
size: .
V: TRBV2
D: TRBD1

CDR3: CASSARQGGGYTF
DNA: TGTGCCAGCAGTGCCCGACAGGGGGGTGGCTACACCTTC
J: TRBJ1-2
size: .
V: TRBV28
D: TRBD1

CDR3: CASSDRSGGELFF
DNA: TGTGCCAGCAGTGATCGATCGGGGGGGGAGCTGTTTTTT
J: TRBJ2-2
size: once
V: TRBV6-4
D: .

CDR3: CASSLVPRASPSPLHF
DNA: TGTGCCAGCAGCTTAGTTCCCCGCGCCTCACCTTCACCCCTCCACTTT
J: TRBJ1-6
size: once
V: TRBV7-2
D: .

CDR3: CASSPGTAWNTEAFF
DNA: TGTGCCAGCAGCCCGGGGACAGCATGGAACACTGAAGCTTTCTTT
J: TRBJ1-1
size: .
V: TRBV7-9
D: TRBD1

CDR3: CAIRNRGTNYGYTF
DNA: TGTGCCATCAGGAACAGAGGAACTAACTATGGCTACACCTTC
J: TRBJ1-2
size: .
V: TRBV10-3
D: .

CDR3: CASCHRGENTEAFF
DNA: TGTGCCAGCTGTCACAGGGGGGAGAACACTGAAGCTTTCTTT
J: TRBJ1-1
size: few
V: TRBV6-1
D: TRBD1

CDR3: CASSVAGGKETQYF
DNA: TGCGCCAGCAGCGTAGCGGGGGGTAAAGAGACCCAGTACTTC
J: TRBJ2-5
size: .
V: TRBV4-1
D: TRBD2

CDR3: CASRAVGGGRYNEQFF
DNA: TGTGCCAGCAGGGCCGTGGGGGGCGGTCGATACAATGAGCAGTTCTTC
J: TRBJ2-1
size: .
V: TRBV5-4
D: .

CDR3: CASQKRQGANTGELFF
DNA: TGTGCCAGCCAGAAAAGACAGGGGGCGAACACCGGGGAGCTGTTTTTT
J: TRBJ2-2
size: .
V: TRBV5-4
D: TRBD1

CDR3: CASSLEGTGNTIYF
DNA: TGTGCCAGCAGCTTGGAAGGGACTGGAAACACCATATATTTT
J: TRBJ1-3
size: .
V: TRBV5-4
D: .

CDR3: CASSIDRDGYTF
DNA: TGCGCCAGCAGCATTGACAGGGACGGCTACACCTTC
J: TRBJ1-2
size: .
V: TRBV5-1
D: TRBD1

CDR3: CASSLPQGNTGELFF
DNA: TGTGCCAGCAGCTTACCCCAGGGGAACACCGGGGAGCTGTTTTTT
J: TRBJ2-2
size: .
V: TRBV7-2
D: .

CDR3: CASSPGQHTEAFF
DNA: TGCGCCAGCAGCCCGGGACAGCACACTGAAGCTTTCTTT
J: TRBJ1-1
size: .
V: TRBV5-1
D: TRBD1

CDR3: CASSLGLAGEGETQYF
DNA: TGTGCCAGCAGCTTGGGACTAGCGGGGGAAGGAGAGACCCAGTACTTC
J: TRBJ2-5
size: .
V: TRBV5-4
D: TRBD2

CDR3: CASSLTAAPVGYEQYF
DNA: TGTGCCAGCAGTTTAACGGCAGCCCCAGTAGGCTACGAGCAGTACTTC
J: TRBJ2-7
size: .
V: TRBV27
D: .

CDR3: CASSIGGSLAGSYNEQFF
DNA: TGCGCCAGCAGTATCGGTGGGTCTTTGGCTGGCTCCTACAATGAGCAGTTCTTC
J: TRBJ2-1
size: .
V: TRBV5-1
D: .

CDR3: CASSRGWGNTGELFF
DNA: TGTGCCAGCAGTCGAGGGTGGGGGAACACCGGGGAGCTGTTTTTT
J: TRBJ2-2
size: few
V: TRBV27
D: .

CDR3: CASNGLITPGHSSTDTQYF
DNA: TGTGCCAGCAACGGCCTAATTACCCCGGGACACTCAAGCACAGATACGCAGTATTTT
J: TRBJ2-3
size: .
V: TRBV2
D: .

CDR3: CASSSGQPNQPQHF
DNA: TGTGCCAGCAGCTCGGGACAGCCCAATCAGCCCCAGCATTTT
J: TRBJ1-5
size: .
V: TRBV7-9
D: TRBD1

CDR3: CASSLSTSGGADEQFF
DNA: TGCGCCAGCAGCTTGTCCACTAGCGGGGGGGCTGATGAGCAGTTCTTC
J: TRBJ2-1
size: .
V: TRBV5-1
D: TRBD2

CDR3: CASSSYDRGQYF
DNA: TGTGCCAGCAGCTCCTATGACAGGGGCCAGTACTTC
J: TRBJ2-5
size: once
V: TRBV7-2
D: TRBD1